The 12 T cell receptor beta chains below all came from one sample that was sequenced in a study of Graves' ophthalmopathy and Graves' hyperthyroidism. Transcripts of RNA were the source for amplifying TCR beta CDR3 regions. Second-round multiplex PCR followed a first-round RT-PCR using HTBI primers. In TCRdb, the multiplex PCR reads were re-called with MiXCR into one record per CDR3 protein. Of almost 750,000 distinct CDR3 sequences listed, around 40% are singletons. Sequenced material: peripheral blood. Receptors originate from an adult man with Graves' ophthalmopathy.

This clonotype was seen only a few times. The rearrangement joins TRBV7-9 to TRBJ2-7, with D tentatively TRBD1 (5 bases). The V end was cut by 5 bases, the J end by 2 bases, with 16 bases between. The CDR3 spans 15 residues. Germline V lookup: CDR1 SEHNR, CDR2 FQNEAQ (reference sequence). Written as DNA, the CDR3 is TGTGCCAGCAGCCAAGACGAAACAGGAGCCTACGAGCAGTACTTC. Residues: CASSQDETGAYEQYF.

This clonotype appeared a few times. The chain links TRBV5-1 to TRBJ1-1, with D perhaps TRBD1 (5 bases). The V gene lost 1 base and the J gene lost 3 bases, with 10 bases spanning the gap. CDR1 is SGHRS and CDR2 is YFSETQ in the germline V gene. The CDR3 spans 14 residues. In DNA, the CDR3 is TGCGCCAGCAGCTTGAGAGGGGTGGACACTGAAGCTTTCTTT. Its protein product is CASSLRGVDTEAFF.

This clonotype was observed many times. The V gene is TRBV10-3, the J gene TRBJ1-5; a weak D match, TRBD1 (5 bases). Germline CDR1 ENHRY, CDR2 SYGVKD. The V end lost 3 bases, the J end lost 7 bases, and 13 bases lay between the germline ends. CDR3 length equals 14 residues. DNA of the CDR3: TGTGCCATCAGTGAAATGGGGGACGGGCAGCCCCAGCATTTT. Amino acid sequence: CAISEMGDGQPQHF.

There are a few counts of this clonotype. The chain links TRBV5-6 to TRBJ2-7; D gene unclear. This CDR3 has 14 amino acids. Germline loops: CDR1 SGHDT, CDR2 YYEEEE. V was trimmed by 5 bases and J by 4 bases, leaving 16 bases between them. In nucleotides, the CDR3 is TGTGCCAGCAGTCGGGTCTCAATGAGATACGAGCAGTACTTC. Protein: CASSRVSMRYEQYF.

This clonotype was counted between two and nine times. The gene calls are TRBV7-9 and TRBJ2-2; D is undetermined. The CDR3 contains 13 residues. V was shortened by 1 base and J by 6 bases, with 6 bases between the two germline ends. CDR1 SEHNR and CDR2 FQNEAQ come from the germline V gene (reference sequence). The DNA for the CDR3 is TGTGCCAGCAGCTTAGAGCTGTCCGGGGAGCTGTTTTTT. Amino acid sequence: CASSLELSGELFF.

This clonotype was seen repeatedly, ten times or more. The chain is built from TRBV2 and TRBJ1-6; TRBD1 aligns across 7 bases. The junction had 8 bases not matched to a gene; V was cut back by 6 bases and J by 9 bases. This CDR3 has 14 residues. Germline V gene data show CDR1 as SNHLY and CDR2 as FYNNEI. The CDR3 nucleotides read TGTGCCAGCAGCCCCAGGACAGGCGTTTCACCCCTCCACTTT. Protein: CASSPRTGVSPLHF. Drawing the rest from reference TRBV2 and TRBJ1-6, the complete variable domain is EPEVTQTPSHQVTQMGQEVILRCVPISNHLYFYWYRQILGQKVEFLVSFYNNEISEKSEIFDDQFSVERPDGSNFTLKIRSTKLEDSAMYFCASSPRTGVSPLHFGNGTRLTVT.

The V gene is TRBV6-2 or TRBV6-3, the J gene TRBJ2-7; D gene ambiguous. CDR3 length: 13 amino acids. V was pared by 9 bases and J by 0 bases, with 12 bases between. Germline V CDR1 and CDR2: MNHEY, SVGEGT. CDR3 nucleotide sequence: TGTGCCAGTCGGGCTCCTAGCTCCTACGAGCAGTACTTC. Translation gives CASRAPSSYEQYF.

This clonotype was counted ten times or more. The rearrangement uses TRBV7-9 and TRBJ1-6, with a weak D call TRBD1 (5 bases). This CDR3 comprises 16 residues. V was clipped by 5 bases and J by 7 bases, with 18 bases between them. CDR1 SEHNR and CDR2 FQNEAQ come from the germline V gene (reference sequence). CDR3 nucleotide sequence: TGTGCCAGCAGCCCCCGGTCGGCAGGGAGGAATTCACCCCTCCACTTT. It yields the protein CASSPRSAGRNSPLHF.

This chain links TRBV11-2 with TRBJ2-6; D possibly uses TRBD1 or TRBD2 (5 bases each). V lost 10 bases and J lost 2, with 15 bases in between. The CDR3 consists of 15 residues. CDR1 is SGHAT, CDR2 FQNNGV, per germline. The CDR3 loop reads CATGLGPAGANVLTF. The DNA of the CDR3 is TGTGCCACCGGCCTGGGACCTGCTGGGGCCAACGTCCTGACTTTC.

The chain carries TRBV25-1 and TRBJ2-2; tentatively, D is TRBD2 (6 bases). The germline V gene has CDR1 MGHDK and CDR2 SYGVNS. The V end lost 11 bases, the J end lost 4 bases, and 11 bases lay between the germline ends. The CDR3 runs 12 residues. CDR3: CALTSSTGELFF. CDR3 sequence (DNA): TGTGCCCTCACTAGCTCCACCGGGGAGCTGTTTTTT.

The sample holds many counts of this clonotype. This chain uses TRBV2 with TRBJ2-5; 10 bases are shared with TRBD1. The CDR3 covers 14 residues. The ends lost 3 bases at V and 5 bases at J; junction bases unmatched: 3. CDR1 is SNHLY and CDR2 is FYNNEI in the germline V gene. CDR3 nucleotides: TGTGCCAGCAGTGAGGACAGGGGGTCGGAGACCCAGTACTTC. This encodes CASSEDRGSETQYF.

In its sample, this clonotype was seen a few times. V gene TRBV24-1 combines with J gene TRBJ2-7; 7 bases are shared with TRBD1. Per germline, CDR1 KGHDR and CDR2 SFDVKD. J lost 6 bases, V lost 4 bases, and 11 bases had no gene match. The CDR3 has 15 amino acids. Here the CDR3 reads CATSERTGPRSEQYF. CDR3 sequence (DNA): TGTGCCACCAGTGAGCGGACAGGTCCGCGTAGCGAGCAGTACTTC.